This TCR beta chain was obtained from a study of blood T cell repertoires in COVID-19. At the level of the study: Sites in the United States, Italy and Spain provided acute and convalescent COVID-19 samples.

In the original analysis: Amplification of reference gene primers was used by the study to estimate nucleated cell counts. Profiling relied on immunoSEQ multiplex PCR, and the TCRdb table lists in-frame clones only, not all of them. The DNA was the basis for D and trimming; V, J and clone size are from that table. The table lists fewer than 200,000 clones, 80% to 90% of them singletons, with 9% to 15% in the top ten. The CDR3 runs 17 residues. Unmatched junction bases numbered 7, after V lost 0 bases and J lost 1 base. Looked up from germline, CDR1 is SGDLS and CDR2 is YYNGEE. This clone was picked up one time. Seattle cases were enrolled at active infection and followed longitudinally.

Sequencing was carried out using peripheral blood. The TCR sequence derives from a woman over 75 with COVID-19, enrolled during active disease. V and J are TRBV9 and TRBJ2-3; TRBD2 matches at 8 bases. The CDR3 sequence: CASSVAGGLGGTDTQYF. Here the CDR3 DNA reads TGTGCCAGCAGCGTAGCGGGGGGGCTAGGTGGCACAGATACGCAGTATTTT. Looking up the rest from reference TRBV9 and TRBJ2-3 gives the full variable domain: DSGVTQTPKHLITATGQRVTLRCSPRSGDLSVYWYQQSLDQGLQFLIQYYNGEERAKGNILERFSAQQFPDLHSELNLSSLELGDSALYFCASSVAGGLGGTDTQYFGPGTRLTVL.